This T cell receptor beta chain comes out of a study of early T cells in non-severe SARS-CoV-2 infection. As for the study in general: Sequenced bulk RNA came from whole blood that was unsorted, and chains were unpaired.

TCRdb reprocessed the 5' RACE reads via MiXCR and lists one record per CDR3 protein. The data show some 91,000 distinct CDR3 sequences, with more than 12% seen just once and around 5.4% held by the top ten. The CDR3 runs 15 residues. The material sequenced was whole blood. This sequence originates from an adult who was a healthcare worker with PCR-confirmed SARS-CoV-2 infection or an uninfected control (not recorded which). The genes are TRBV21-1 and TRBJ2-7; TRBD1, the D gene given by the table, was not confirmed from the DNA. TRBV21-1 is a pseudogene. The CDR3 loop is CASSNSGTGGYEQYF. CDR3 nucleotides: TGTGCCAGCAGCAACTCCGGGACAGGAGGCTACGAGCAGTACTTC.